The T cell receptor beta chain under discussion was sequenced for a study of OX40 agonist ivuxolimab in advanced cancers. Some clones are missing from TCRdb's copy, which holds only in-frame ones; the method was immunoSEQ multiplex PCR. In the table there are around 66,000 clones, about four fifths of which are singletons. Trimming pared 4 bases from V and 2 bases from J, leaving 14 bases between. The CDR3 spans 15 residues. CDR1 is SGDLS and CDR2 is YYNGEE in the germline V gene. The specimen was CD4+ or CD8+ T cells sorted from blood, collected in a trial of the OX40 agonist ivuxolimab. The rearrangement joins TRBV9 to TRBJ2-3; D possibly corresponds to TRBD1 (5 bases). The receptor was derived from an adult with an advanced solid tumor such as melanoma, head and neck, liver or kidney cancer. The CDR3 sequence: CASSPQGYSTDTQYF. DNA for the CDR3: TGTGCCAGCAGCCCCCAGGGTTACTCCACAGATACGCAGTATTTT.